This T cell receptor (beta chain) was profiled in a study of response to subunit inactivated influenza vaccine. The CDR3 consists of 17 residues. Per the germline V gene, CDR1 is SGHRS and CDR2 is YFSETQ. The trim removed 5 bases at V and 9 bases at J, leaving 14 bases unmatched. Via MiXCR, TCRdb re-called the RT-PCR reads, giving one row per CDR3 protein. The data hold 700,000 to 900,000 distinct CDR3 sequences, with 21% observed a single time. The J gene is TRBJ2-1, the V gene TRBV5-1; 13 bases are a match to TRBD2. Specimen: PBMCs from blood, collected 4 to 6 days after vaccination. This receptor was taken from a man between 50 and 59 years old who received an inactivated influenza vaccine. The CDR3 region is CASRSHPRTSGSSEQFF. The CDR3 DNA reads TGCGCCAGCAGGAGCCACCCAAGGACTAGCGGGAGCAGTGAGCAGTTCTTC.